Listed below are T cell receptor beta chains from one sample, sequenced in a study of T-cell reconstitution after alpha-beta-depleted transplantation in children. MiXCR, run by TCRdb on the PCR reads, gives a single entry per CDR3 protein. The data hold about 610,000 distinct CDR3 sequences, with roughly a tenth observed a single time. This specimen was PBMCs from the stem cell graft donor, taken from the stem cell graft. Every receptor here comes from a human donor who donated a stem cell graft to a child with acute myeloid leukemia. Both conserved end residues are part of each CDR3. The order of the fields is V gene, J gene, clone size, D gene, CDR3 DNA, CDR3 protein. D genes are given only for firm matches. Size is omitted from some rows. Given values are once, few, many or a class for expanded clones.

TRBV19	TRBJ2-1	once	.	TGTGCCAGTAGCGCAAAGTCAGGGATTAACCTAGCTAAGGAGCAGTTCTTC	CASSAKSGINLAKEQFF
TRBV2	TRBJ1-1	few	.	TGTGCCAGCAACCTCAGGGAGGGAGCTTTCTTT	CASNLREGAFF
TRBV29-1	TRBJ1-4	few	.	TGCAGCGTTGAAGGATACTCTTTTAGTGGGGCTAATGAAAAACTGTTTTTT	CSVEGYSFSGANEKLFF
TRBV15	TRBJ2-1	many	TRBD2	TGTGCCACCAGCGGACTAGTGGACTCCTACAATGAGCAGTTCTTC	CATSGLVDSYNEQFF
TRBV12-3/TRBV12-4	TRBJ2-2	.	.	TGTGCCAGCAGTTTCCTCGACGGGGAAACCGGGGAGCTGTTTTTT	CASSFLDGETGELFF
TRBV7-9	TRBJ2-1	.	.	TGTGCCAGCAGCTTAGTGTCGCCAGGGTCGGATGAGCAGTTCTTC	CASSLVSPGSDEQFF
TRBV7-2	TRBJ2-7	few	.	TGTGCCAGCAGCTTACAGGTAGAATACTACGAGCAGTACTTC	CASSLQVEYYEQYF
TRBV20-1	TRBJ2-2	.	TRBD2	TGCAGTGCTAGAGATCCCGGACTAGCGGGGGGTACCGGGGAGCTGTTTTTT	CSARDPGLAGGTGELFF
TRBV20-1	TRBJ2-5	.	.	TGCAGTGCTATCAATTCAAGGTTCTCAGAGACCCAGTACTTC	CSAINSRFSETQYF
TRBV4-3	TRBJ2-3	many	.	TGCGCCAGCAGCCAAGGGCGTGCCCCACAAATTCCGCAGTATTTT	CASSQGRAPQIPQYF
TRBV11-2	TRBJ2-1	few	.	TGTGCCAGCAGCTTAAGGGGCGGAGCATACAATGAGCAGTTCTTC	CASSLRGGAYNEQFF
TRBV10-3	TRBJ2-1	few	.	TGTGCCACCGGCGGGCCCCTCTCCTACAATGAGCAGTTCTTC	CATGGPLSYNEQFF
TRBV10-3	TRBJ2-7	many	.	TGTGCCATCAGCGGAACGAGGGAGCAGTACTTC	CAISGTREQYF
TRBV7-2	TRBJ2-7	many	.	TGTGCCAGCAGCTTAGAGGCGAGGAACTACGAGCAGTACTTC	CASSLEARNYEQYF
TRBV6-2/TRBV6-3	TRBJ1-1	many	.	TGTGCCAGCAGTTACGATGAGAACACTGAAGCTTTCTTT	CASSYDENTEAFF
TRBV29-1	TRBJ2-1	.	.	TGCAGCGTCCGATCCCAGGGGGGACTAGGCGAGCAGTTCTTC	CSVRSQGGLGEQFF
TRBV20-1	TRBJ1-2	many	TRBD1	TGCAGTGCTAGCAGGACAGGGGGTGGCTACACCTTC	CSASRTGGGYTF
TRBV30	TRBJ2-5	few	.	TGTGCCTGGAGACCGGACTCCGAAAGACCCAAAGAGACCCAGTACTTC	CAWRPDSERPKETQYF
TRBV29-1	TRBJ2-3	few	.	TGCAGCGGAGTCCGCACTGGAGATACGCAGTATTTT	CSGVRTGDTQYF
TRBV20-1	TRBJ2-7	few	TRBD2	TGCAGTGCTACCGCGGGAGGGCCTAGGGAGCAGTACTTC	CSATAGGPREQYF
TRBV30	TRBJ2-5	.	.	TGTGCCTGGAACAGTGGGCAAGAGACCCAGTACTTC	CAWNSGQETQYF
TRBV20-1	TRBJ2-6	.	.	TGCAGTGGTAGTCCCCATTCTGGGGCCAACGTCCTGACTTTC	CSGSPHSGANVLTF
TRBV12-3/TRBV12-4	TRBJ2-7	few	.	TGTGCCAGCACCAGTTCCGGGACAAACTACGAGCAGTACTTC	CASTSSGTNYEQYF
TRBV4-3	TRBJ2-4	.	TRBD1	TGCGCCAGCAGCCAAGCGGGACAGAGCATTCAGTACTTC	CASSQAGQSIQYF
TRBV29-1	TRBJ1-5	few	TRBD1	TGCAGCGTTCAAGACAGGGTTGGTCAGCCCCAGCATTTT	CSVQDRVGQPQHF
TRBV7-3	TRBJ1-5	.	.	TGTGCCAGCAGCTTCGGAGCCGGTGACAATCAGCCCCAGCATTTT	CASSFGAGDNQPQHF
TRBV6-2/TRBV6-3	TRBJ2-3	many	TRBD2	TGTGCCAGCAGTTCCTTCTCGCTAGCGGGAGGCCTCACAGATACGCAGTATTTT	CASSSFSLAGGLTDTQYF
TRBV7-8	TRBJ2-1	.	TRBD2	TGTGCCAGCAGCTTGGGACTAGGACTGGGTGAGCAGTTCTTC	CASSLGLGLGEQFF
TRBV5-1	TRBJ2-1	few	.	TGCGCCAGCAGCTTGGACTTAGGGCCCAATGAGCAGTTCTTC	CASSLDLGPNEQFF
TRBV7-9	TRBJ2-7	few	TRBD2	TGTGCCAGCAGCCCAACGACTAGCGGGAGGTCGCCCTACGAGCAGTACTTC	CASSPTTSGRSPYEQYF
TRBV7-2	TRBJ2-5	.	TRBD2	TGTGCCAGCAGCTTAATAGTCCTAGCGGGGGACCAAGAGACCCAGTACTTC	CASSLIVLAGDQETQYF
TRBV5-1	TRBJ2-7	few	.	TGCGCCAGCAGCTTGGACCCGTCTAGCGTCTACGAGCAGTACTTC	CASSLDPSSVYEQYF
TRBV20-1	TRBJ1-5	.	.	TGCAGTGCTTTCCCCGGGAGGGTTGGGCAGCCCCAGCATTTT	CSAFPGRVGQPQHF
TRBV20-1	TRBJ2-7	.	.	TGCAGTGCCACTCGACAGACCTACTACGAGCAGTACTTC	CSATRQTYYEQYF
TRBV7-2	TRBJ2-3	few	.	TGTGCCAGCCCTAACCGTGATACGCAGTATTTT	CASPNRDTQYF
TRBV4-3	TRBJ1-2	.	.	TGCGCCAGCAGCCAAGTGGGATCGGGCTACACCTTC	CASSQVGSGYTF
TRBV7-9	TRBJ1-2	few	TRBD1	TGTGCCAGCAGCGGAACGCCTAGGGTGGGACAGGGTTTCGGCTACACCTTC	CASSGTPRVGQGFGYTF
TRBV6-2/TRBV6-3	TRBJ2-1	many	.	TGTGCCAGCAGTCACGGGACAGAGCAGTTCTTC	CASSHGTEQFF
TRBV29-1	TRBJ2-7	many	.	TGCAGCGTGCGGGTCACCTACGAGCAGTACTTC	CSVRVTYEQYF
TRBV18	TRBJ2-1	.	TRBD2	TGTGCCAGCTCACCACCCACAGCGGGAGGGTACAATGAGCAGTTCTTC	CASSPPTAGGYNEQFF
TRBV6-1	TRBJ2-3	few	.	TGTGCCAGCAGTCCTCGGGTTAGCGGCTTCATGGATACGCAGTATTTT	CASSPRVSGFMDTQYF
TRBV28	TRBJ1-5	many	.	TGTGCCAGCAGTTTTAGTAGCAGATATCAGCCCCAGCATTTT	CASSFSSRYQPQHF
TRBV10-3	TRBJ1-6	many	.	TGTGCCATCAGAAGTAACGGCAATTCACCCCTCCACTTT	CAIRSNGNSPLHF
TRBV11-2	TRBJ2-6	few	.	TGTGCCAGCAGCTTAGATTTGGCAGTCTCTGGGGCCAACGTCCTGACTTTC	CASSLDLAVSGANVLTF
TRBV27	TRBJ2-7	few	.	TGTGCCAGCAGCCCCAAGGCAGCTAGGATTGGCGAGCAGTACTTC	CASSPKAARIGEQYF
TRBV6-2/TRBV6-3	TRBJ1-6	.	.	TGTGCCAGCAGTTCAGAGTATCCCCTCCACTTT	CASSSEYPLHF
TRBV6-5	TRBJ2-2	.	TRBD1	TGTGCCAGCAGTTACGACAGGGGAAGAACGAACACCGGGGAGCTGTTTTTT	CASSYDRGRTNTGELFF
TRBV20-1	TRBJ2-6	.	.	TGCAGTGCTAAACACGGCGGGGGCGCTGGGGCCAACGTCCTGACTTTC	CSAKHGGGAGANVLTF
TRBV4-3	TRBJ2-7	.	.	TGCGCCAGCAGCCAAGATCAGGCGACCTCCTACGAGCAGTACTTC	CASSQDQATSYEQYF
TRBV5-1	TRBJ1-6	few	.	TGCGCCAGCAGCTTGAAGGGTACCGTAGTAAATTCACCCCTCCACTTT	CASSLKGTVVNSPLHF
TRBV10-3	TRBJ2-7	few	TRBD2	TGTGCCATCAGAGCAGGACTAGCGGGAGGGAATTACGAGCAGTACTTC	CAIRAGLAGGNYEQYF
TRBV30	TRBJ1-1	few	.	TGTGCCTGGAGACAGATGAACACTGAAGCTTTCTTT	CAWRQMNTEAFF
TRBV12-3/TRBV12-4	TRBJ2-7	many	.	TGTGCCAGCAGTTTACTAATCGAGCAGTACTTC	CASSLLIEQYF
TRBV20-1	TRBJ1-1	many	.	TGCAGGGGCGGGAACACTGAAGCTTTCTTT	CRGGNTEAFF
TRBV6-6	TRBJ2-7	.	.	TGTGCCAGCGGGGGGGCAAGCTCCTACGAGCAGTACTTC	CASGGASSYEQYF
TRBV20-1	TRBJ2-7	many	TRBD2	TGCAGTGCTAGAGTGGGGGGACTAGTTTCTCACGAGCAGTACTTC	CSARVGGLVSHEQYF
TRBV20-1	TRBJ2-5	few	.	TGCAGTGCTAGAGTGGAGGACAGTAGAGAGACCCAGTACTTC	CSARVEDSRETQYF